A single sample gave rise to the 18 T cell receptor beta chains below, sequenced in a study of Graves' ophthalmopathy and Graves' hyperthyroidism. Amplification of the TCR beta CDR3 regions used RNA transcripts (as template). Scientists carried out first-round RT-PCR using HTBI primers and then a second-round multiplex PCR. TCRdb re-called the multiplex PCR reads through MiXCR, storing one row per CDR3 protein. The data hold about 640,000 distinct CDR3 sequences, with roughly 39% observed a single time. The specimen was peripheral blood. The receptors come from an adult man with Graves' ophthalmopathy.

There are many counts of this clonotype. This chain uses TRBV9 with TRBJ2-7, with a weak D call TRBD1 (6 bases). There are 13 residues in the CDR3. Germline V gives CDR1 SGDLS, CDR2 YYNGEE. The V end lost 4 bases, the J end lost 2 bases, and 10 bases lay between the germline ends. The CDR3, as DNA: TGTGCCAGCAGCCCACGGACAGCCTACGAGCAGTACTTC. It yields the protein CASSPRTAYEQYF.

This clonotype occurred many times. J is TRBJ2-5 and V is TRBV24-1; perhaps TRBD1 as D (6 bases). Germline CDR1 is KGHDR and CDR2 is SFDVKD. This CDR3 is built from 16 residues. Trimming shortened V by 3 bases and J by 5 bases, and 18 bases separated the two germline ends. The CDR3 spells CATSDNRDTLGETQYF. The CDR3 bases are TGTGCCACCAGTGATAACCGGGACACACTGGGGGAGACCCAGTACTTC.

This clonotype has at least ten counts. The chain uses TRBV24-1 and TRBJ2-2; the match to TRBD2 covers 8 bases. The CDR3 sequence is 17 residues long. CDR1 and CDR2 (germline): KGHDR, SFDVKD. Unmatched junction bases numbered 10, after V lost 2 bases and J lost 6 bases. The CDR3 loop reads CATSDSLAGRRAGELFF. CDR3 DNA: TGTGCCACCAGTGATTCGTTAGCGGGAAGGCGGGCCGGGGAGCTGTTTTTT.

The CDR3 loop is CATSRQQGSETQYF. CDR3 nucleotides: TGTGCCACCAGCAGACAACAGGGTTCCGAGACCCAGTACTTC. The V call is TRBV15, the J call TRBJ2-5; tentatively, D is TRBD1 (6 bases). Germline V lookup: CDR1 LNHNV, CDR2 YYDKDF (reference sequence). The CDR3 runs to 14 residues. V was clipped by 2 bases and J by 5 bases, with 12 bases between them. Full variable domain (missing parts from reference TRBV15 and TRBJ2-5): DAMVIQNPRYQVTQFGKPVTLSCSQTLNHNVMYWYQQKSSQAPKLLFHYYDKDFNNEADTPDNFQSRRPNTSFCFLDIRSPGLGDTAMYLCATSRQQGSETQYFGPGTRLLVL.

This clonotype was detected only a few times. The chain joins TRBV12-3 or TRBV12-4 to TRBJ2-2; D possibly corresponds to TRBD1 (7 bases). The length of the CDR3 is 15 residues. Trimming took 7 bases from V and 6 from J, leaving 18 bases between them. CDR3 sequence (DNA): TGTGCCAGCACCCACCCTCGGAGGGGGCCCGGGGAGCTGTTTTTT. Amino acid sequence: CASTHPRRGPGELFF.

The V gene is TRBV20-1, the J gene TRBJ2-7, with D possibly TRBD2 on 7 matching bases. Germline V gene data show CDR1 as DFQATT and CDR2 as SNEGSKA (reference sequence). The CDR3 length is 11 residues. Trimming pared 6 bases from V and 2 bases from J, leaving 8 bases between. CDR3: CSAGGPYEQYF. In DNA, the CDR3 is TGCAGTGCGGGGGGGCCCTACGAGCAGTACTTC.

Worth noting for this clonotype: This may come from a read error, since a much larger clone is one base off. This CDR3 reads CAIRTGTVTYEQYF. For the CDR3, the DNA is TGTGCCATCAGGACCGGGACGGTCACCTACGAGCAGTACTTC. The chain employs TRBV6-6 and TRBJ2-7; D assignment may be TRBD1 or TRBD2 (5 bases each). The length of the CDR3 is 14 residues. The germline gives CDR1 MNHNY, CDR2 SVGAGI (reference sequence). The V and J ends lost 10 bases and 2 bases respectively, with 18 bases between them.

This clonotype came up once. The junction departs from the called germline gene at one end, perhaps through a read error. The chain uses TRBV29-1 and TRBJ1-1; tentative D call: TRBD1 (5 bases). The CDR3 consists of 13 residues. CDR1 is SQVTM and CDR2 is ANQGSEA in the germline V gene. CDR3 nucleotides: TGCAGCGTCGGGGGGTCGCTGAACACTGAAGCTCTCTTT. As protein: CSVGGSLNTEALF.

This clonotype was found a few times. The chain links TRBV4-1 to TRBJ1-1, with TRBD1 as a possible D gene (5 bases). The CDR3 has 15 amino acids. Deletions cut 0 bases from V and 3 bases from J, with 11 bases between. Germline values: CDR1 MGHRA, CDR2 YSYEKL. CDR3 DNA sequence: TGCGCCAGCAGCCAAGATAAGGGACTTCACACTGAAGCTTTCTTT. As protein: CASSQDKGLHTEAFF.

As regards this clonotype: Being one base from a much bigger clone, this may be a read error. The chain couples TRBV12-3 or TRBV12-4 to TRBJ2-7; D might be TRBD1 (5 bases). Trimming shortened V by 4 bases and J by 6 bases, and 13 bases separated the two germline ends. This CDR3 region has 13 residues. This CDR3 reads CASSSGRVVEQYF. In nucleotides, the CDR3 is TGTGCCAGCAGTTCAGGCAGGGTAGTCGAGCAGTACTTC.

At least ten counts were recorded for this clonotype. CDR3 sequence: CSARDQEPEAFF. The CDR3 region has the DNA TGCAGTGCTAGAGACCAAGAACCTGAAGCTTTCTTT. The V and J genes are TRBV20-1 and TRBJ1-1; D gene ambiguous. From germline, CDR1 is DFQATT and CDR2 SNEGSKA (reference sequence). Between the trimmed V and J ends, which lost 0 bases and 6 bases, there was a span of 8 bases. The CDR3 loop spans 12 amino acids.

J is TRBJ2-6 and V is TRBV29-1; 11 bases agree with TRBD1. Germline assignment: CDR1 SQVTM and CDR2 ANQGSEA. The CDR3 consists of 17 residues. The V and J ends lost 5 bases and 4 bases, in that order; junction bases with no gene match: 10. In DNA form, the CDR3 reads TGCAGCGTTTCCAGGACAGGGGGCAACACCGGGGCCAACGTCCTGACTTTC. Translation: CSVSRTGGNTGANVLTF.

A few counts support this clonotype. J is TRBJ2-7 and V is TRBV19, with TRBD2 matching over 7 bases. J was trimmed by 5 bases and V by 6 bases; bases with no gene match: 13. The germline gives CDR1 LNHDA, CDR2 SQIVND (reference sequence). The CDR3 totals 15 residues. The CDR3 DNA reads as TGTGCCAGTAGCGGAAAAGCGGGACCCGCTAACGAGCAGTACTTC. It encodes CASSGKAGPANEQYF.

This clonotype appeared many times. J is TRBJ2-2 and V is TRBV7-9; tentative D call: TRBD1 (6 bases). Germline values: CDR1 SEHNR, CDR2 FQNEAQ (reference sequence). This CDR3 is built from 16 residues. The V end lost 3 bases, the J end lost 0 bases, and 11 bases lay between the germline ends. The CDR3 bases are TGTGCCAGCAGCTTTGGTCAGGGGACGAACACCGGGGAGCTGTTTTTT. Amino acids: CASSFGQGTNTGELFF. Full variable domain (rest looked up from reference TRBV7-9 and TRBJ2-2): DTGVSQNPRHKITKRGQNVTFRCDPISEHNRLYWYRQTLGQGPEFLTYFQNEAQLEKSRLLSDRFSAERPKGSFSTLEIQRTEQGDSAMYLCASSFGQGTNTGELFFGEGSRLTVL.

Ten or more counts support this clonotype. The chain combines TRBV19 with TRBJ2-7; 7 nucleotides agree with TRBD1. With 10 bases clipped from V and 5 bases from J, the junction kept 5 bases outside the gene matches. This CDR3 has 11 amino acids. The germline V gene has CDR1 LNHDA and CDR2 SQIVND (reference sequence). CDR3: CATTGVHEQYF. CDR3 coding DNA: TGTGCCACTACAGGGGTCCACGAGCAGTACTTC.

The V call is TRBV10-3, the J call TRBJ1-2; 8 positions match TRBD1. This CDR3 spans 14 amino acids. The germline gives CDR1 ENHRY, CDR2 SYGVKD. V lost 6 bases and J lost 6; bases outside the gene matches: 9. The chain's CDR3 is CAISFDRGEDGYTF. CDR3 DNA: TGTGCCATCAGCTTTGACAGGGGAGAAGATGGCTACACCTTC.

This clonotype was seen repeatedly, ten times or more. The chain has TRBV7-2 and TRBJ2-7; 8 positions agree with TRBD2. The V segment lost 5 bases and the J segment 2 bases; nucleotides outside the gene matches: 11. The germline gives CDR1 SGHTA, CDR2 FQGNSA. This CDR3 is built from 16 residues. The CDR3 sequence is CASSPYTSGKPYEQYF. CDR3 nucleotide sequence: TGTGCCAGCAGCCCCTACACTAGCGGAAAACCCTACGAGCAGTACTTC.

The sample holds many counts of this clonotype. The genes are TRBV4-3 and TRBJ1-4; 8 bases agree with TRBD1. Looked up from germline, CDR1 is LGHNA and CDR2 is YSLEER. The CDR3 covers 15 residues. V shed 4 bases, J shed 8 bases, and the junction held 9 bases outside the gene matches. The CDR3 DNA follows: TGCGCCAGCAGCCTGGGCTCAGGGGGCGGGGAAAAACTGTTTTTT. Its translation: CASSLGSGGGEKLFF.